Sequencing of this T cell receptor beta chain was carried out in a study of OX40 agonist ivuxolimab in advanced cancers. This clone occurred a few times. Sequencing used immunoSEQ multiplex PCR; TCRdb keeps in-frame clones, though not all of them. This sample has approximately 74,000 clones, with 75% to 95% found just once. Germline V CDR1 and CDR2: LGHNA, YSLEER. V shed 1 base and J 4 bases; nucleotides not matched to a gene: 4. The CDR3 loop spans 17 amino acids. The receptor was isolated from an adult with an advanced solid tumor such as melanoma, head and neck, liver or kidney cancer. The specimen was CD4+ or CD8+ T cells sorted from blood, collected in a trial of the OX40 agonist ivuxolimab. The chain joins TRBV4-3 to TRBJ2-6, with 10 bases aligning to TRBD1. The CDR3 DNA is TGCGCCAGCAGCCAAGGGGACAGGGGTTCCGGGGCCAACGTCCTGACTTTC. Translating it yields CASSQGDRGSGANVLTF.